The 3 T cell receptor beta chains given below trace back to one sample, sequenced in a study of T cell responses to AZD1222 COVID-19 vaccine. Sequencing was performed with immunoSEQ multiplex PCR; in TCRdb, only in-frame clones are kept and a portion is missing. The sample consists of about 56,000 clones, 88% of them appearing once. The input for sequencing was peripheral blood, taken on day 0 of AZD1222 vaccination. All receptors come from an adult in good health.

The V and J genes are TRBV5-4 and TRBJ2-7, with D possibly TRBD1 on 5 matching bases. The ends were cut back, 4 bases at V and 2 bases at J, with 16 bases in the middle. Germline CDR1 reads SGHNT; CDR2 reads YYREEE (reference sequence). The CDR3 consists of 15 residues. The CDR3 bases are TGTGCCAGCAGCGGCGGCGATTGGGGCCCCTACGAGCAGTACTTC. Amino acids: CASSGGDWGPYEQYF.

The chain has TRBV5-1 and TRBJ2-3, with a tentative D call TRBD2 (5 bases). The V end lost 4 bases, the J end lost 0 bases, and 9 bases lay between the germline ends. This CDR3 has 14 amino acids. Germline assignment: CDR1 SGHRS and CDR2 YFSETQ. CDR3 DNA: TGCGCCAGCAGCCCGGACTTTAGCACAGATACGCAGTATTTT. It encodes CASSPDFSTDTQYF.

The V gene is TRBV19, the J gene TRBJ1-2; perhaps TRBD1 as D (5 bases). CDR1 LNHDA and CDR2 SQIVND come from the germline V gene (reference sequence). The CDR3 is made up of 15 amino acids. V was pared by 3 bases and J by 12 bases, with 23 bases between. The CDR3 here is CASSMIETGTMNNTF. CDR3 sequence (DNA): TGTGCCAGTAGTATGATCGAAACAGGAACTATGAATAACACCTTC.